These T cell receptor beta chains were read from a single sample in a study of blood T cell repertoires in COVID-19. Sequencing used immunoSEQ multiplex PCR; TCRdb keeps in-frame clones, though not all of them. The sample records some 130,000 clones, roughly 80% being singletons. Material for sequencing was peripheral blood. The receptors here all came from a man in his 70s with acute or convalescent COVID-19. CDR3s include the opening cysteine and the closing phenylalanine or tryptophan. The D gene is left open where the match is weak. Clone size is shown for a subset of rows, as once, few, many or a class of expanded clone.

TRBD2,TRBJ2-2,TRBV7-9,.,TGTGCCAGCAGCTTAAGAAGCGGGGGCCCCGCGGTCGGGGAGCTGTTTTTT,CASSLRSGGPAVGELFF
.,TRBJ1-5,TRBV2,.,TGTGCCAGCGGACGAACAGGGACGGCGGATCAGCCCCAGCATTTT,CASGRTGTADQPQHF
TRBD1,TRBJ1-1,TRBV6-4,.,TGTGCCAGTCGGACAGGGCCTGGTCTGAACACTGAAGCTTTCTTT,CASRTGPGLNTEAFF
TRBD1,TRBJ1-5,TRBV28,.,TGTGCCAGCAGTACACTTGACAGGGTAGGTAGTATAAGCAATCAGCCCCAGCATTTT,CASSTLDRVGSISNQPQHF
.,TRBJ2-6,TRBV18,.,TGTGCCAGCTCACCGACCTCCCCCGGGGGGGCCAACGTCCTGACTTTC,CASSPTSPGGANVLTF
TRBD1,TRBJ1-4,TRBV6-6,.,TGTGCCAGCAGTAACGGACAGGGCACTAATGAAAAACTGTTTTTT,CASSNGQGTNEKLFF
TRBD1,TRBJ2-7,TRBV18,once,TGTGCCAGCTCACTACGGACAGGGGGTTTCGACGAGCAGTACTTC,CASSLRTGGFDEQYF
.,TRBJ1-5,TRBV19,.,TGTGCCAGTAGTCCCGCGTTGTGGGGAGGCGGCAATCAGCCCCAGCATTTT,CASSPALWGGGNQPQHF
.,TRBJ1-3,TRBV19,.,TGTGCCAGTAGTATAGGTCCGACAGCTGGAAACACCATATATTTT,CASSIGPTAGNTIYF
TRBD2,TRBJ2-3,TRBV2,.,TGTGCCAGCAGTAAAACCCGGGGGGGCACAGATACGCAGTATTTT,CASSKTRGGTDTQYF
.,TRBJ2-3,TRBV5-6,.,TGTGCCAGCAGCTTGGCTAGCACAGATACGCAGTATTTT,CASSLASTDTQYF
.,TRBJ2-3,TRBV7-6,.,TGTGCCAGCAGCCGACCAGTTGGGCTCAACACAGATACGCAGTATTTT,CASSRPVGLNTDTQYF
.,TRBJ2-5,TRBV2,.,TGTGCCAGCAGTGACCGGGACTCACGCGAGGAGACCCAGTACTTC,CASSDRDSREETQYF
.,TRBJ2-2,TRBV12-3/TRBV12-4,.,TGTGCCAGCAGTTACGGGAACACCGGGGAGCTGTTTTTT,CASSYGNTGELFF
.,TRBJ1-2,TRBV7-9,.,TGTGCCAGCAGCGAACAGGCGAACTATGGCTACACCTTC,CASSEQANYGYTF
TRBD2,TRBJ2-5,TRBV3-1/TRBV3-2,.,TGTGCCAGCAGGGGGGGACTACGTCAAGAGACCCAGTACTTC,CASRGGLRQETQYF
TRBD2,TRBJ2-1,TRBV6-6,.,TGTGCCAGCAGAGGGACCGGACTAGCGGGGAACAATGAGCAGTTCTTC,CASRGTGLAGNNEQFF
TRBD2,TRBJ2-7,TRBV11-2,.,TGTGCCAGCAGGAGGGAGGGCTACGAGCAGTACTTC,CASRREGYEQYF
TRBD2,TRBJ2-3,TRBV5-1,.,TGCGCCAGCAGCTTGAGTGGACTAGCGGCAGATACGCAGTATTTT,CASSLSGLAADTQYF
.,TRBJ2-2,TRBV14,.,TGTGCCAGCAGCCTAAGAGGCGGAATGAACACCGGGGAGCTGTTTTTT,CASSLRGGMNTGELFF
.,TRBJ1-1,TRBV7-9,.,TGTGCCAGCAGCTCGGTAAGATCTGAAGCTTTCTTT,CASSSVRSEAFF
.,TRBJ1-2,TRBV28,.,TGTGCCAGCAGTTTGGGTACAGAGAACTATGGCTACACCTTC,CASSLGTENYGYTF
.,TRBJ1-6,TRBV4-1,.,TGCGCCAGCAGCCAAGCCCACCGGGAAACCTATTCACCCCTCCACTTT,CASSQAHRETYSPLHF
.,TRBJ1-5,TRBV11-2,.,TGTGCCAGCAGCTCCCAATGGGGCGGACCCCAGCATTTT,CASSSQWGGPQHF
TRBD2,TRBJ2-3,TRBV5-6,.,TGTGCCAGCAGCCGGCGGGGGAGCTCCACAGATACGCAGTATTTT,CASSRRGSSTDTQYF
TRBD1,TRBJ1-2,TRBV28,.,TGTGCCAGCAGTTCGGACAGGGGCAGCTATGGCTACACCTTC,CASSSDRGSYGYTF
.,TRBJ2-3,TRBV5-1,few,TGCGCCAGCAGCTTCAAGGGGTCTAGCACAGATACGCAGTATTTT,CASSFKGSSTDTQYF
.,TRBJ2-5,TRBV5-5,few,TGTGCCAGCAGCTACCCCGGACAGCAAGAGACCCAGTACTTC,CASSYPGQQETQYF
.,TRBJ2-2,TRBV9,.,TGTGCCAGCAGCGTCCTGGGGGCCACCGGGGAGCTGTTTTTT,CASSVLGATGELFF
.,TRBJ1-2,TRBV29-1,medium-sized,TGCAGCACTGTGGGTGGCAGGGGAAACTATGGCTACACCTTC,CSTVGGRGNYGYTF
.,TRBJ2-5,TRBV15,.,TGTGCCACCAGCAGAGGAGCGGAGACCCAAGAGACCCAGTACTTC,CATSRGAETQETQYF
TRBD1,TRBJ2-2,TRBV4-1,.,TGCGCCAGCAGCCAAGAAAGGGACAGGGTCAACACCGGGGAGCTGTTTTTT,CASSQERDRVNTGELFF
TRBD1,TRBJ2-5,TRBV13,.,TGTGCCAGCAGCTTATTGGGACAGGGGGCAGAGACCCAGTACTTC,CASSLLGQGAETQYF
.,TRBJ2-5,TRBV11-2,.,TGTGCCAGCAGCTTCCAAGGGGGTGTACAAGAGACCCAGTACTTC,CASSFQGGVQETQYF
.,TRBJ1-5,TRBV10-2,.,TGCGCCAGCACCGGTACAGGGAAGCAGCCCCAGCATTTT,CASTGTGKQPQHF
.,TRBJ2-3,TRBV9,.,TGTGCCAGCAGCGCCACTGGGGACTCTCCGCAGTATTTT,CASSATGDSPQYF
TRBD1,TRBJ2-4,TRBV18,medium-sized,TGTGCCAGCTCACCGGGACAGGGGATAATAGCCAAAAACATTCAGTACTTC,CASSPGQGIIAKNIQYF
TRBD2,TRBJ2-3,TRBV2,once,TGTGCCTGTGAGCGGGGGGGCCCCACAGATACGCAGTATTTT,CACERGGPTDTQYF
.,TRBJ1-1,TRBV11-2,.,TGTGCCAGCAGCTTAGATAGCAGCCTTGAAGCTTTCTTT,CASSLDSSLEAFF
.,TRBJ1-3,TRBV5-6,.,TGTGCCAGCAGCTTAGCCAGGTTAATGTCTGGAAACACCATATATTTT,CASSLARLMSGNTIYF
TRBD1,TRBJ2-2,TRBV5-1,.,TGCGCCAGCAGCTTACGACAGGGGAGGTACGGGGAGCTGTTTTTT,CASSLRQGRYGELFF
.,TRBJ2-1,TRBV18,.,TGTGCCAGCTCACCACCGGAGCGCCCCCATGAGCAGTTCTTC,CASSPPERPHEQFF
TRBD1,TRBJ1-2,TRBV2,once,TGTGCCAGCAGGGTCAGACAGGGAGCCAACTATGGCTACACCTTC,CASRVRQGANYGYTF
TRBD1,TRBJ2-1,TRBV5-1,.,TGCGCCAGCAGCTTACCTCGGACAGGGCTTACTCCGAGCTCCTACAATGAGCAGTTCTTC,CASSLPRTGLTPSSYNEQFF
.,TRBJ2-1,TRBV6-5,.,TGTGCCAGCACCAGGGAGGGGGGCTCCTACAATGAGCAGTTCTTC,CASTREGGSYNEQFF
.,TRBJ2-2,TRBV5-5,.,TGTGCCAGCAGCTTGATGGGGGGTAGGAACACCGGGGAGCTGTTTTTT,CASSLMGGRNTGELFF
TRBD1,TRBJ2-5,TRBV10-3,.,TGTGCCATCAGTGACAGGGGGGAGACCCAGTACTTC,CAISDRGETQYF
.,TRBJ2-7,TRBV5-4,.,TGTGCCAGCAGCTCAGGACAGTCCTACGAGCAGTACTTC,CASSSGQSYEQYF
.,TRBJ2-3,TRBV5-1,once,TGCGCCAGCAGCCACTCCCCAGATACGCAGTATTTT,CASSHSPDTQYF
TRBD1,TRBJ2-7,TRBV12-5,.,TGTGCTAGTGGTTTACAGGGGGCAACCTACGAGCAGTACTTC,CASGLQGATYEQYF
TRBD1,TRBJ1-1,TRBV10-2,.,TGCGCCAGCAACCCGACAGGGGGAACTGAAGCTTTCTTT,CASNPTGGTEAFF
TRBD1,TRBJ1-4,TRBV19,few,TGTGCCAGTAGTACCGGACAGGGGGCCTCCTATGAAAAACTGTTTTTT,CASSTGQGASYEKLFF